Listed below are T cell receptor beta chains from one sample, sequenced in a study of T-cell memory formation after mild COVID-19. TCRdb ran MiXCR on the 5' RACE reads and lists one entry per CDR3 protein. The sample lists approximately 100,000 distinct CDR3 sequences, 17% seen once, with 25% to 35% in the top ten. The sample taken for sequencing was PBMCs or a T cell subset sorted from them (not recorded which). The receptor set was obtained from an adult woman who had mild COVID-19 (a few samples of this study predate the infection). Cell type and time point are not known. The CDR3 runs from the conserved cysteine through the conserved F or W. A D gene is named only where the DNA matches it firmly. Size values are once, few and many counts, or a class for expanded clones, and some rows have none.

cdr3_nt: TGTGCCACCCCTAGACTTCACTACGAGCAGTACTTC; cdr3_aa: CATPRLHYEQYF; v_call: TRBV24-1; j_call: TRBJ2-7; d_call: -; clone_size: few
cdr3_nt: TGTGCCAGCAGCTTAGGCGGACAGCTCCTTTATGGCTACACCTTC; cdr3_aa: CASSLGGQLLYGYTF; v_call: TRBV11-3; j_call: TRBJ1-2; d_call: -; clone_size: -
cdr3_nt: TGTGCCGTCCTTTCCCCCGGGGCTAGCGGGTTTTGGAGCTCCTACGAGCAGTACTTC; cdr3_aa: CAVLSPGASGFWSSYEQYF; v_call: TRBV24-1; j_call: TRBJ2-7; d_call: TRBD2; clone_size: few
cdr3_nt: TGTGCCAGCAGCTTAGTTCAAAAGATTTACTATGGCTACACCTTC; cdr3_aa: CASSLVQKIYYGYTF; v_call: TRBV7-9; j_call: TRBJ1-2; d_call: -; clone_size: -
cdr3_nt: TGTGCCAGCAGTGCCGGGGTAGCGGGGGGGCGCGAGCAGTACTTC; cdr3_aa: CASSAGVAGGREQYF; v_call: TRBV6-5; j_call: TRBJ2-7; d_call: TRBD2; clone_size: -
cdr3_nt: TGTGCCAGCAGCCCGGGACAGTATCAAGAGACCCAGTACTTC; cdr3_aa: CASSPGQYQETQYF; v_call: TRBV12-3/TRBV12-4; j_call: TRBJ2-5; d_call: TRBD1; clone_size: many
cdr3_nt: TGTGCCAGCAGCTTTGGAGCGGATTCCTACGAGCAGTACTTC; cdr3_aa: CASSFGADSYEQYF; v_call: TRBV7-6; j_call: TRBJ2-7; d_call: -; clone_size: few
cdr3_nt: TGCAGTGCTAGGCATGGGGGACTAGCGGACTACAATGAGCAGTTCTTC; cdr3_aa: CSARHGGLADYNEQFF; v_call: TRBV20-1; j_call: TRBJ2-1; d_call: TRBD2; clone_size: few
cdr3_nt: TGTGCCAGCAGCCCCACCGACAGGTTCACCTACGAGCAGTACTTC; cdr3_aa: CASSPTDRFTYEQYF; v_call: TRBV9; j_call: TRBJ2-7; d_call: -; clone_size: once
cdr3_nt: TGCGCCAGCAGCCAACTAGCGAACACCGGGGAGCTGTTTTTT; cdr3_aa: CASSQLANTGELFF; v_call: TRBV4-1; j_call: TRBJ2-2; d_call: -; clone_size: -
cdr3_nt: TGCGCCAGCAGCCTCCAGCCCTACGAGCAGTACTTC; cdr3_aa: CASSLQPYEQYF; v_call: TRBV5-1; j_call: TRBJ2-7; d_call: -; clone_size: -
cdr3_nt: TGCGCCAGCAGCCAAGACCCGGTTAGGGGGGGCTCGAATGAGCAGTTCTTC; cdr3_aa: CASSQDPVRGGSNEQFF; v_call: TRBV4-3; j_call: TRBJ2-1; d_call: -; clone_size: few
cdr3_nt: TGTGCCAGCACCACTAGCGGGTCCCCTGAGACCCAGTACTTC; cdr3_aa: CASTTSGSPETQYF; v_call: TRBV9; j_call: TRBJ2-5; d_call: TRBD2; clone_size: -
cdr3_nt: TGCAGTGCTGGTCCCCAAGGAATTATTCGCGAGTCCCCAGCGAACTATGGCTACACCTTC; cdr3_aa: CSAGPQGIIRESPANYGYTF; v_call: TRBV20-1; j_call: TRBJ1-2; d_call: -; clone_size: few
cdr3_nt: TGTGCCAGCAGTTTACGCGGGAGGGATTACGAGCAGTACTTC; cdr3_aa: CASSLRGRDYEQYF; v_call: TRBV12-3/TRBV12-4; j_call: TRBJ2-7; d_call: TRBD2; clone_size: few
cdr3_nt: TGCGCCAGCAGCCACCCAGGTGCTAGCGCCTACGAGCAGTACTTC; cdr3_aa: CASSHPGASAYEQYF; v_call: TRBV4-1; j_call: TRBJ2-7; d_call: -; clone_size: few
cdr3_nt: TGTGCCAGCAGCGAGCGGACAGGGGGAGGTTGGAATGGCTACACCTTC; cdr3_aa: CASSERTGGGWNGYTF; v_call: TRBV5-5; j_call: TRBJ1-2; d_call: TRBD1; clone_size: few
cdr3_nt: TGTGCCAGCAGCCCAGGGACAGGGAAAGGCACCGGGGAGCTGTTTTTT; cdr3_aa: CASSPGTGKGTGELFF; v_call: TRBV5-6; j_call: TRBJ2-2; d_call: TRBD1; clone_size: -
cdr3_nt: TGTGCCAGCAGTTTATGGGGGGATATCGATGAAAAACTGTTTTTT; cdr3_aa: CASSLWGDIDEKLFF; v_call: TRBV12-3/TRBV12-4; j_call: TRBJ1-4; d_call: -; clone_size: many
cdr3_nt: TGTGCCAGTAGTATAGACGGTTGGGACAGGGATGGCTACACCTTC; cdr3_aa: CASSIDGWDRDGYTF; v_call: TRBV19; j_call: TRBJ1-2; d_call: TRBD1; clone_size: few
cdr3_nt: TGTGCCAGCAGCGGTTGGACGGACGCTAACTATGGCTACACCTTC; cdr3_aa: CASSGWTDANYGYTF; v_call: TRBV9; j_call: TRBJ1-2; d_call: -; clone_size: -
cdr3_nt: TGCGCCAGCAGCTCACTGACTTCAGCCTACGAGCAGTACTTC; cdr3_aa: CASSSLTSAYEQYF; v_call: TRBV4-1; j_call: TRBJ2-7; d_call: -; clone_size: -
cdr3_nt: TGCGCCAGCAGCTTGGTGGCGCGGACAGGGCGTAATCAGCCCCAGCATTTT; cdr3_aa: CASSLVARTGRNQPQHF; v_call: TRBV5-1; j_call: TRBJ1-5; d_call: TRBD1; clone_size: -
cdr3_nt: TGTGCCAGCAGCCAAGTCACAGGATCGTTGTATGGCTACACCTTC; cdr3_aa: CASSQVTGSLYGYTF; v_call: TRBV14; j_call: TRBJ1-2; d_call: -; clone_size: -
cdr3_nt: TGCGCCAGCAGCCAAGCGGCGAACTATGGCTACACCTTC; cdr3_aa: CASSQAANYGYTF; v_call: TRBV4-3; j_call: TRBJ1-2; d_call: -; clone_size: few
cdr3_nt: TGTGCCAGCAGTCCCGCGGATACGCAGTATTTT; cdr3_aa: CASSPADTQYF; v_call: TRBV25-1; j_call: TRBJ2-3; d_call: -; clone_size: many
cdr3_nt: TGTGCCAGCAGTAACCTAGTGGCCAACCTCTCCTACAATGAGCAGTTCTTC; cdr3_aa: CASSNLVANLSYNEQFF; v_call: TRBV6-2/TRBV6-3; j_call: TRBJ2-1; d_call: -; clone_size: -
cdr3_nt: TGTGCCAGCAGCTACGACACTCAGCCCCAGCATTTT; cdr3_aa: CASSYDTQPQHF; v_call: TRBV6-2/TRBV6-3; j_call: TRBJ1-5; d_call: -; clone_size: -
cdr3_nt: TGTGCCAGCGGCTTGGCGTCAGCTTTTGATGAGCAGTTCTTC; cdr3_aa: CASGLASAFDEQFF; v_call: TRBV6-6; j_call: TRBJ2-1; d_call: -; clone_size: -